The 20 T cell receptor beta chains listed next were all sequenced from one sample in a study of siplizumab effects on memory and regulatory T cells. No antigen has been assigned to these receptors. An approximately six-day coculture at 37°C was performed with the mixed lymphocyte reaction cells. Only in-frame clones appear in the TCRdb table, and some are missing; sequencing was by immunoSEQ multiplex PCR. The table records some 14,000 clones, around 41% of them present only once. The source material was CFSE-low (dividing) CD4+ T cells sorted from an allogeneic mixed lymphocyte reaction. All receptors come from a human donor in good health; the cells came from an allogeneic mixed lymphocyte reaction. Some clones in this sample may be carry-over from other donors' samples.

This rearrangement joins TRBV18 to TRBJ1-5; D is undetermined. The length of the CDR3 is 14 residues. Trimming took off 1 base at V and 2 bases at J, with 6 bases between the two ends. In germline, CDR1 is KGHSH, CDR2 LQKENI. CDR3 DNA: TGTGCCAGCTCACCACAGGGTGGCAATCAGCCCCAGCATTTT. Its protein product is CASSPQGGNQPQHF.

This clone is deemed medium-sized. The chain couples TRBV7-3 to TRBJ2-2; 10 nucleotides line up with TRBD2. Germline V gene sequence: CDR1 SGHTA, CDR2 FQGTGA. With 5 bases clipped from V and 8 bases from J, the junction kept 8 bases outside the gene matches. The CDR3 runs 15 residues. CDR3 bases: TGTGCCAGCAGCGGAGCGGGAGGGGGTTCTGGGGAGCTGTTTTTT. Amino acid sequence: CASSGAGGGSGELFF. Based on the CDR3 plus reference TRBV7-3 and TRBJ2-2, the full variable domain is GAGVSQTPSNKVTEKGKYVELRCDPISGHTALYWYRQSLGQGPEFLIYFQGTGAADDSGLPNDRFFAVRPEGSVSTLKIQRTERGDSAVYLCASSGAGGGSGELFFGEGSRLTVL.

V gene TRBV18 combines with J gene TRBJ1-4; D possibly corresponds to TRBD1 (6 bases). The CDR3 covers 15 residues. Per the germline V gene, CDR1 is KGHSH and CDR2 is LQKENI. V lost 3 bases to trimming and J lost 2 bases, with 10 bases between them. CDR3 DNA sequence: TGTGCCAGCTCACCGGTCGGGGGCACTAATGAAAAACTGTTTTTT. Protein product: CASSPVGGTNEKLFF.

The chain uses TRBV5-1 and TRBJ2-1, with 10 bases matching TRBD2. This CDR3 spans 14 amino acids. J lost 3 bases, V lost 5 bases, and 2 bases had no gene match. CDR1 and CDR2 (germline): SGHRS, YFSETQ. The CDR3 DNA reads TGCGCCAGCAGTGGGACTAGCGACTACAATGAGCAGTTCTTC. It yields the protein CASSGTSDYNEQFF.

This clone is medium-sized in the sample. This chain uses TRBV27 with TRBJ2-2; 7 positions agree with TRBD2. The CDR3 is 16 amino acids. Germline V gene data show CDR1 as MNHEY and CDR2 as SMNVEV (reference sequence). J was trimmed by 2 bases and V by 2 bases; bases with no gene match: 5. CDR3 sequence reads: CASSLGDYLNTGELFF. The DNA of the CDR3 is TGTGCCAGCAGTTTAGGGGACTACTTAAACACCGGGGAGCTGTTTTTT.

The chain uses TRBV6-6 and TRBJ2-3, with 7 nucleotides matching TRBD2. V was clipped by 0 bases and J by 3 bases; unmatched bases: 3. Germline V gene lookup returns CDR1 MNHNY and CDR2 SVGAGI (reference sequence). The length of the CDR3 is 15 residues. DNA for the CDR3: TGTGCCAGCAGTTACTCCGGGAGGAGGACAGATACGCAGTATTTT. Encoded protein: CASSYSGRRTDTQYF.

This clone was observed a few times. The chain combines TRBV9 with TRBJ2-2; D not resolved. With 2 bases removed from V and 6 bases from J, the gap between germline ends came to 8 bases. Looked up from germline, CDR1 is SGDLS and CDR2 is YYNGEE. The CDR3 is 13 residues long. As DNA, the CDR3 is TGTGCCAGCAGCGTCAACCCGTCCGGGGAGCTGTTTTTT. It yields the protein CASSVNPSGELFF.

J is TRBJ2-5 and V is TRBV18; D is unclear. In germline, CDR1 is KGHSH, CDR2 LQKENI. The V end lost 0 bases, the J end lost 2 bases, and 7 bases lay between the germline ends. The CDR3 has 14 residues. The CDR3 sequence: CASSPPTEQETQYF. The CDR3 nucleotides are TGTGCCAGCTCACCACCCACAGAACAAGAGACCCAGTACTTC.

CDR3 sequence reads: CASSFASGTDTQYF. The CDR3 DNA sequence: TGTGCCAGCAGTTTTGCTAGCGGCACAGATACGCAGTATTTT. The genes are TRBV9 and TRBJ2-3; tentative D call: TRBD2 (6 bases). The CDR3 spans 14 residues. Germline values: CDR1 SGDLS, CDR2 YYNGEE. V was clipped by 5 bases and J by 1 base, with 11 bases between them.

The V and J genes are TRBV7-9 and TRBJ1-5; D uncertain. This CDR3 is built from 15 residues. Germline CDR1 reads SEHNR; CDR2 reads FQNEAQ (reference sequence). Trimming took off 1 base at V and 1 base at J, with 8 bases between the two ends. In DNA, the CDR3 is TGTGCCAGCAGCTTAGACGGCACCAGCAATCAGCCCCAGCATTTT. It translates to CASSLDGTSNQPQHF.

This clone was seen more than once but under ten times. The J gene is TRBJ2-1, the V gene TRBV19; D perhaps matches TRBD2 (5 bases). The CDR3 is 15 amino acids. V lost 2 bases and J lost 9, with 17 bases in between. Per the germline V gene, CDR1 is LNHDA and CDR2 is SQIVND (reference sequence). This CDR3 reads CASSISPGINSEQFF. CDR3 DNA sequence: TGTGCCAGTAGTATAAGTCCCGGGATTAACTCTGAGCAGTTCTTC.

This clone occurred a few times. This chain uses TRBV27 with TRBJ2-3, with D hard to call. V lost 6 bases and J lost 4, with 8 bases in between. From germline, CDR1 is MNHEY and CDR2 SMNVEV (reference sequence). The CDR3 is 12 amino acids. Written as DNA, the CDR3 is TGTGCCAGCAGCCAGTGGGCAGATACGCAGTATTTT. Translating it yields CASSQWADTQYF.

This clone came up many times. The CDR3 is CASSLQGSWTEAFF. The DNA for the CDR3 is TGTGCCAGCAGCTTACAGGGATCTTGGACTGAAGCTTTCTTT. J is TRBJ1-1 and V is TRBV7-3; D perhaps matches TRBD1 (5 bases). The CDR3 loop spans 14 amino acids. Germline V gene sequence: CDR1 SGHTA, CDR2 FQGTGA. Trimming left V 2 bases short and J 5 bases short, with 12 bases between.

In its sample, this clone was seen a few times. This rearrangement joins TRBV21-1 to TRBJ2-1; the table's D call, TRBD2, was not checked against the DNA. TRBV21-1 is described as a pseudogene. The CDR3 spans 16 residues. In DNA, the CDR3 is TGTGCCAGCAGCCCAGCGGGGACTTGCTCCTACAATGAGCAGTTCTTC. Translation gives CASSPAGTCSYNEQFF.

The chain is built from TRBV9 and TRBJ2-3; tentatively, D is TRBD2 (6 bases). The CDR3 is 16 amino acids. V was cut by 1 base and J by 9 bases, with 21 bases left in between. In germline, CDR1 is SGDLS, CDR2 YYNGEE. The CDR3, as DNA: TGTGCCAGCAGCGTAATCGGGCAGGGTAGCGGCAACACGCAGTATTTT. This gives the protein CASSVIGQGSGNTQYF.

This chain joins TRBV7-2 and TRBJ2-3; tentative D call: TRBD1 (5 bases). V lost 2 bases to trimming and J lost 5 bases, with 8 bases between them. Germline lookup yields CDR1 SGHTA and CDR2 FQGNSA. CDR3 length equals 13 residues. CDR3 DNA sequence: TGTGCCAGCAGCTTACAGGGCGGAGATACGCAGTATTTT. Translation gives CASSLQGGDTQYF.

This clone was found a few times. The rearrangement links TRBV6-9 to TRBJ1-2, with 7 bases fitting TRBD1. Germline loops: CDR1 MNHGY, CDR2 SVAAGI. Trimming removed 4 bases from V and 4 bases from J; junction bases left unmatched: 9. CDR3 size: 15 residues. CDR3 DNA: TGTGCCAGCAGTTCCGGGACAGCCCGTCGCTATGGCTACACCTTC. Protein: CASSSGTARRYGYTF.

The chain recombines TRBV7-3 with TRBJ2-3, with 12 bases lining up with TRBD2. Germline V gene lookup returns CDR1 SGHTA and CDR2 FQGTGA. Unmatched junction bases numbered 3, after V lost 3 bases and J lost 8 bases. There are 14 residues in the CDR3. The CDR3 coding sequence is TGTGCCAGCAGCTTGACTAGCGGGAGCCGTACGCAGTATTTT. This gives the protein CASSLTSGSRTQYF.

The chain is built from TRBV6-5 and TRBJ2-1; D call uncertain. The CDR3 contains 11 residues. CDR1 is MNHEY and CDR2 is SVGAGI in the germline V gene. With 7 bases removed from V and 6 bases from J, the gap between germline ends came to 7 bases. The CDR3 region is CASTSFNEQFF. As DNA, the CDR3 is TGTGCCAGCACCAGTTTCAATGAGCAGTTCTTC.

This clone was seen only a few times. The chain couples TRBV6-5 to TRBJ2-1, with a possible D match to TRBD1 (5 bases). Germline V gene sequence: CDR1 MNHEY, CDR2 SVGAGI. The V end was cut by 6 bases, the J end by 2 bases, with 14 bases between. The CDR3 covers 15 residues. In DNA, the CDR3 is TGTGCCAGCAGCCCAACCTTAGGGGCCTACAATGAGCAGTTCTTC. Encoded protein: CASSPTLGAYNEQFF.